These T cell receptor beta chains were read from a single sample in a study of blood T cell repertoires in COVID-19. Profiled with immunoSEQ multiplex PCR; TCRdb holds only in-frame clones, not every one. The sample shows fewer than 250,000 clones, roughly 83% of them seen only once. Material for sequencing was PBMCs or T cells enriched from blood (not recorded which). Every receptor here comes from a woman aged 45 to 65 who had recovered from COVID-19. The CDR3 runs from the conserved cysteine through the conserved F or W. The D gene is left open where the match is weak. Clone size appears in some rows only: once, few, many, or a class for an expanded clone.

D gene	clone size	V gene	J gene	CDR3 protein	CDR3 DNA
TRBD1	NA	TRBV2	TRBJ2-5	CASTSLGTGVTSQYF	TGTGCCAGCACCTCGCTGGGGACAGGGGTAACAAGCCAGTACTTC
NA	NA	TRBV2	TRBJ1-2	CASSDRERPRGGYTF	TGTGCCAGCAGTGATAGGGAACGGCCCCGGGGTGGCTACACCTTC
NA	NA	TRBV7-8	TRBJ1-4	CASSLEDRNGLNEKLFF	TGTGCCAGCAGCTTAGAAGATAGAAACGGACTTAATGAAAAACTGTTTTTT
NA	once	TRBV20-1	TRBJ1-2	CSARLYYGYTF	TGCAGTGCTAGATTATACTATGGCTACACCTTC
NA	NA	TRBV5-4	TRBJ2-7	CASSWQGDEQYF	TGTGCCAGCAGCTGGCAGGGCGACGAGCAGTACTTC
NA	NA	TRBV4-1	TRBJ2-5	CASSQDFRGQETQYF	TGCGCCAGCAGCCAAGATTTCAGGGGACAAGAGACCCAGTACTTC
TRBD1	once	TRBV14	TRBJ2-1	CASSPRQGFSSYNEQFF	TGTGCCAGCAGCCCCCGACAGGGTTTCAGCTCCTACAATGAGCAGTTCTTC
NA	NA	TRBV14	TRBJ1-2	CASSHTRGYGYTF	TGTGCCAGCAGCCACACCAGGGGCTATGGCTACACCTTC
TRBD2	few	TRBV4-1	TRBJ2-3	CASSQGWGTSADTQYF	TGCGCCAGCAGCCAAGGATGGGGGACTAGCGCAGATACGCAGTATTTT
NA	NA	TRBV15	TRBJ1-6	CATSRVPTGRNSPLHF	TGTGCCACCAGCAGAGTCCCCACGGGGAGAAATTCACCCCTCCACTTT
TRBD1	NA	TRBV28	TRBJ1-2	CASGQVPNYGYTF	TGTGCCAGCGGACAGGTGCCTAACTATGGCTACACCTTC
NA	NA	TRBV6-2/TRBV6-3	TRBJ1-1	CASSRGTTSGAFF	TGTGCCAGCAGTCGGGGGACTACATCTGGGGCTTTCTTT
NA	NA	TRBV4-1	TRBJ2-7	CASSQDSGVDEQYF	TGCGCCAGCAGCCAAGATTCCGGGGTCGACGAGCAGTACTTC
NA	NA	TRBV5-1	TRBJ2-7	CASSLTIGSYEQYF	TGCGCCAGCAGTTTGACTATCGGGTCCTACGAGCAGTACTTC
TRBD2	NA	TRBV4-3	TRBJ2-1	CASSHPGGEEQFF	TGCGCCAGCAGCCACCCCGGGGGGGAGGAGCAGTTCTTC
TRBD1	NA	TRBV5-6	TRBJ2-3	CASSLRTGGATDTQYF	TGTGCCAGCAGCTTAAGGACAGGGGGGGCCACAGATACGCAGTATTTT
TRBD2	NA	TRBV2	TRBJ2-7	CASSRDLAGGVEQYF	TGTGCCAGCAGTCGGGACCTAGCGGGAGGGGTCGAGCAGTACTTC
NA	NA	TRBV5-1	TRBJ2-3	CASSGGVSALTDTQYF	TGCGCCAGCAGCGGGGGCGTAAGCGCACTCACAGATACGCAGTATTTT
TRBD1	NA	TRBV27	TRBJ1-2	CASRPTGAGYGYTF	TGTGCCAGCAGACCTACAGGGGCCGGCTATGGCTACACCTTC
NA	once	TRBV7-9	TRBJ2-3	CASSLYLDFTDTQYF	TGTGCCAGCAGCCTATATTTGGACTTCACAGATACGCAGTATTTT
NA	once	TRBV3-1/TRBV3-2	TRBJ1-4	CASSLPGLQNEKLFF	TGTGCCAGCAGCCTTCCCGGGTTGCAAAATGAAAAACTGTTTTTT
TRBD1	NA	TRBV3-1/TRBV3-2	TRBJ2-5	CASSPLGSDRGQETQYF	TGTGCCAGCAGCCCCCTCGGCTCGGACAGGGGCCAAGAGACCCAGTACTTC
NA	NA	TRBV24-1	TRBJ1-6	CATRHTKDSPLHF	TGTGCCACCAGGCACACGAAAGATTCACCCCTCCACTTT
NA	NA	TRBV19	TRBJ1-1	CASSIKVRTEAFF	TGTGCCAGTAGTATAAAGGTGAGGACTGAAGCTTTCTTT
NA	NA	TRBV13	TRBJ1-1	CASSLGMATEAFF	TGTGCCAGCAGCTTAGGTATGGCGACAGAAGCTTTCTTT
TRBD1	NA	TRBV30	TRBJ1-2	CAWRTTIAWFDRDYGYTF	TGTGCCTGGAGGACGACCATCGCTTGGTTTGACAGGGATTATGGCTACACCTTC
TRBD1	once	TRBV5-1	TRBJ1-2	CASSLRTGAGVYGYTF	TGCGCCAGCAGCCTAAGGACAGGGGCAGGAGTCTATGGCTACACCTTC